This T cell receptor (beta chain) was recovered during a study of shared clonotypes between healthy human individuals. Study summary: Used for every donor were three CD4 naive, three CD4 memory, two CD8 naive and one CD8 memory plate.

The table came from immunoSEQ multiplex PCR; TCRdb's copy has only in-frame clones and leaves some out. The repertoire holds approximately 240,000 clones, with over 50% as singletons. The CDR3 consists of 15 residues. Looked up from germline, CDR1 is KGHSH and CDR2 is LQKENI. V gave up 0 bases and J gave up 6 bases; unmatched junction bases: 0. The sample taken for sequencing was memory CD4+ T cells sorted from blood. Specified subset: CD45RA-negative fraction. The clonotype was recovered from a man aged 30-40 years in good health. The V and J genes are TRBV18 and TRBJ2-2; 11 bases are shared with TRBD1. CDR3 sequence: CASSPPGQGAGELFF. The CDR3 DNA follows: TGTGCCAGCTCACCACCGGGACAGGGGGCCGGGGAGCTGTTTTTT.